This T cell receptor (beta chain) derives from a study of shared clonotypes between healthy human individuals. Study-wide results and limits: Researchers found naive subsets generally carried larger estimated richness than memory subsets.

The donors, all of them Caucasian adults, lived in Nashville, Tennessee. The CDR3 totals 15 residues. Trimming cost V 3 bases and J 9 bases, with 19 bases left between them. Germline-derived CDR1 and CDR2 are SGHRS and YFSETQ. Points on this clone: What it binds is unknown.

The authors loaded approximately 220 ng DNA, 30,000 to 35,000 T cell genomes, into sorted-subset replicate PCRs. Authors' analysis steps: Filtering differed for immunoSEQ, which gave only junction sequences without quality scores. TCRdb's copy holds only in-frame clones and misses some; the assay was immunoSEQ multiplex PCR. The V and J calls and clone size come from that table; D and trimming were worked out from the DNA. The data show roughly 300,000 clones, more than 75% seen once. The chain employs TRBV5-1 and TRBJ2-1, with D maybe TRBD2 (6 bases). The sequence derives from a man between 18 and 29 years old in good health. Sequencing was performed on memory CD8+ T cells sorted from blood. Subset specified: CD45RO+ cells pooled with CCR7-negative TemRA cells. The CDR3 nucleotides read TGCGCCAGCAGCTCCGAGGGCTCTACGGAGGGTGAGCAGTTCTTC. Amino acid sequence: CASSSEGSTEGEQFF. Based on the CDR3 plus reference TRBV5-1 and TRBJ2-1, the full variable domain is KAGVTQTPRYLIKTRGQQVTLSCSPISGHRSVSWYQQTPGQGLQFLFEYFSETQRNKGNFPGRFSGRQFSNSRSEMNVSTLELGDSALYLCASSSEGSTEGEQFFGPGTRLTVL.